This is a list of T cell receptor beta chains from one sample in a study of blood T cells in healthy people across ages. TCRdb processed the 5' RACE reads anew with MiXCR; each CDR3 protein has one entry. In the table there are approximately 490,000 distinct CDR3 sequences, about 24% of which are singletons. The same sample was also studied in work on T cells of mothers and their children.

The sequenced sample consisted of blood. These receptors came from a boy aged 10-17 years in good health. The CDR3 runs from the conserved cysteine through the conserved F or W. D genes are given only for firm matches. Not all rows give a size; the values are once, few, many and, for expanded clones, a class.

cdr3_nt	cdr3_aa	d_call	clone_size	v_call	j_call
TGTGCCAGCAGCGTATCGTGGGGGTACCAAGAGACCCAGTACTTC	CASSVSWGYQETQYF	NA	NA	TRBV9	TRBJ2-5
TGTGCCCGCAGTTTAGTCGTAGCCAAAAACATTCAGTACTTC	CARSLVVAKNIQYF	NA	NA	TRBV28	TRBJ2-4
TGTGCCAGCAGCACACGGACAGGGAAAACTGAAGCTTTCTTT	CASSTRTGKTEAFF	TRBD1	NA	TRBV7-8	TRBJ1-1
TGTGCCAGCAGTCTAAGGACAGGGGGCAACTATGGCTACACCTTC	CASSLRTGGNYGYTF	TRBD1	few	TRBV12-3/TRBV12-4	TRBJ1-2
TGTGCCAGCAGCTTAGCCGGCCAGTCTTCTGGAAACACCATATATTTT	CASSLAGQSSGNTIYF	NA	few	TRBV7-9	TRBJ1-3
TGCAGCGGTTTAGCGGGGCTACCGGGAGGTGAGCAGTTCTTC	CSGLAGLPGGEQFF	TRBD2	few	TRBV29-1	TRBJ2-1
TGCAGTGCAAGTTCGACTAGCGCGTTCTCCTACGAGCAGTACTTC	CSASSTSAFSYEQYF	TRBD2	NA	TRBV20-1	TRBJ2-7
TGCAGTGCTAGAGTCCTAGCGGAGAGTCGGCCCTACAATGAGCAGTTCTTC	CSARVLAESRPYNEQFF	TRBD2	once	TRBV20-1	TRBJ2-1
TGTGCCAGCAGAAATAGCGGGAGTGGTACCTACGAGCGGTACTTC	CASRNSGSGTYERYF	TRBD2	NA	TRBV6-6	TRBJ2-5
TGTGCCAGCAGCTTCATCCAGACGAACACCGGGGAGCTGTTTTTT	CASSFIQTNTGELFF	NA	NA	TRBV5-6	TRBJ2-2
TGTGCCAGCAGTGAATTGCCAGGGAGGACCCACGAGCAGTACTTC	CASSELPGRTHEQYF	NA	few	TRBV6-1	TRBJ2-7
TGTGCCAGCAGTCGGGACAGGGGACGGGAAGAACTGTTTTTT	CASSRDRGREELFF	TRBD1	NA	TRBV6-6	TRBJ1-4
TGTGCCAGCAGCCTCCCACAGGGCATGAATACGCAGTATTTT	CASSLPQGMNTQYF	NA	once	TRBV12-3/TRBV12-4	TRBJ2-3
TGTGCCAGCAGTTTATCATCCCCATCGACAGGGATCTTTGCCATATATTTT	CASSLSSPSTGIFAIYF	TRBD1	few	TRBV27	TRBJ1-3
TGTGCCAGCAGTTCCCAACCTCGTTCACCCCTCCACTTT	CASSSQPRSPLHF	NA	NA	TRBV28	TRBJ1-6
TGTGCCAGCAGTTCGGGACTAGCGGGGCCCTCTTACGAGCAGTACTTC	CASSSGLAGPSYEQYF	TRBD2	many	TRBV28	TRBJ2-7
TGTGCCAGCAGCTTAGCGATCTTGGGAAGCACAGATACGCAGTATTTT	CASSLAILGSTDTQYF	NA	few	TRBV7-8	TRBJ2-3
TGTGCCAGCAGCCAAGTCGGAGGGGTAGACTATGGCTACACCTTC	CASSQVGGVDYGYTF	NA	few	TRBV3-1	TRBJ1-2
TGTGCCAGCAGCTTGGAAGCTGTCTCAGGGACCCAGTACTTC	CASSLEAVSGTQYF	NA	NA	TRBV5-8	TRBJ2-5
TGTGCCAGCAGGAGAGGCAGGGCCCAAGAGACCCAGTACTTC	CASRRGRAQETQYF	NA	NA	TRBV27	TRBJ2-5
TGTGCCAGCAGAGGATCGAGAGAGACCCAGTACTTC	CASRGSRETQYF	NA	few	TRBV27	TRBJ2-5
TGTGCCAGCAGCCCCCGGCTAGCTGAGGGGACCCAGTACTTC	CASSPRLAEGTQYF	NA	few	TRBV28	TRBJ2-5
TGTGCCAGCAGTGCTGGCAGGGCCTACGAGCAGTACTTC	CASSAGRAYEQYF	NA	few	TRBV2	TRBJ2-7
TGTGCCAGCAGCTCCCGCGGACAGGGGTTTTCACCCCTCCACTTT	CASSSRGQGFSPLHF	TRBD1	NA	TRBV7-9	TRBJ1-6
TGTGCCAGCAGGATGAGTTGGGAGCAGTACTTC	CASRMSWEQYF	NA	few	TRBV6-2/TRBV6-3	TRBJ2-7